The text below deals with one TCR beta chain. The data originate from a study of blood T cell repertoires in COVID-19. Cohorts were assigned according to the clinical history that participants reported. Original processing notes: By means of reference gene primer amplification, nucleated cell counts were estimated. The protocol was immunoSEQ multiplex PCR, while the TCRdb copy is restricted to in-frame clones and leaves out a portion. V and J calls and clone size are copied from that table; D and trimming were computed from the DNA. The top ten clones hold around a tenth of a sample with about 310,000 clones, approximately 90% of them seen once. The V gene lost 4 bases and the J gene lost 2 bases, with 10 bases spanning the gap. CDR3 length: 14 amino acids. The germline gives CDR1 SNHLY, CDR2 FYNNEI.

Sequenced material: PBMCs or T cells enriched from blood (not recorded which). This TCR was recovered from a woman aged 40 to 49 who had recovered from COVID-19. J is TRBJ2-3 and V is TRBV2; no reliable D call. The CDR3 nucleotides read TGTGCCAGCAGTGTGTCGAGTAACACAGATACGCAGTATTTT. It codes for CASSVSSNTDTQYF.